These T cell receptor beta chains were read from a single sample in a study of identical twins. TCRdb re-called the 5' RACE reads through MiXCR, storing one row per CDR3 protein. The table shows about 530,000 distinct CDR3 sequences, with 20% to 25% occurring only once. These data were also filed under a second study, of yellow fever vaccine responses in identical twins.

Material: CD4+ T cells sorted from blood. Receptors were obtained from a woman in her late teens or twenties in good health. CDR3s include the opening cysteine and the closing phenylalanine or tryptophan. D genes are given only for firm matches. Expanded clones get a size class; other rows say once, few or many, or leave the size out.

V gene	D gene	J gene	clone size	CDR3 DNA	CDR3 protein
TRBV12-3/TRBV12-4	NA	TRBJ2-1	NA	TGTACCAGCAGTTTAGCGACGCCGGAAACACTCTCCTACAATGAGCAGTTCTTC	CTSSLATPETLSYNEQFF
TRBV29-1	NA	TRBJ2-1	few	TGCAGCGTTTGGGCCCATGGCGGGCCTGAGCAGTTCTTC	CSVWAHGGPEQFF
TRBV19	NA	TRBJ2-7	NA	TGTGCCAGTAGTATCGAGGCGGGGCTCTACGAGCAGTACTTC	CASSIEAGLYEQYF
TRBV7-8	NA	TRBJ2-7	NA	TGTGCCAGCAGCTTAGCATTCCAGGGAGAGCAGTACTTC	CASSLAFQGEQYF
TRBV6-7	NA	TRBJ1-2	NA	TGTGCCAGCAGTTACTCCGATCGTAACTATGGCTACACCTTC	CASSYSDRNYGYTF
TRBV10-2	NA	TRBJ2-1	NA	TGCGCCAGCCGCATCGCGTTCGATGAGCAGTTCTTC	CASRIAFDEQFF
TRBV5-1	TRBD2	TRBJ2-3	few	TGCGCCAGCAGCTTGGCTTCTCGGGGGGGCCCAGATACGCAGTATTTT	CASSLASRGGPDTQYF
TRBV20-1	TRBD2	TRBJ2-3	NA	TGCAGTGCTAAGCGGGGGGGAAGCACAGATACGCAGTATTTT	CSAKRGGSTDTQYF
TRBV24-1	NA	TRBJ2-7	few	TGTGCCACCAGTGATTCCACAGGGTTGTACGAGCAGTACTTC	CATSDSTGLYEQYF
TRBV12-3/TRBV12-4	NA	TRBJ2-1	many	TGTGCCAGCAGTTCCAATAGCGACAAACAGTTCTTC	CASSSNSDKQFF
TRBV6-1	NA	TRBJ2-3	few	TGTGCCAGCGCTCGGGGACAAATCACAGATACGCAGTATTTT	CASARGQITDTQYF
TRBV20-1	NA	TRBJ2-5	NA	TGCAGTATCTATTACAGGGACGGGACCCAGTACTTC	CSIYYRDGTQYF
TRBV4-1	NA	TRBJ2-5	NA	TGCGCCAGCAGCCAATCCGACAGTCGGGAGACCCAGTACTTC	CASSQSDSRETQYF
TRBV5-1	TRBD1	TRBJ2-7	few	TGCGCCAGCAGCTCGACAGGGTTGTACTACGAGCAGTACTTC	CASSSTGLYYEQYF
TRBV29-1	NA	TRBJ2-1	NA	TGCAGCGGGAGACAGTACAATGAGCAGTTCTTC	CSGRQYNEQFF
TRBV5-1	TRBD1	TRBJ2-7	few	TGCGCCAGCAGCCTAACGGGACAGACCTACGAGCAGTACTTC	CASSLTGQTYEQYF
TRBV9	TRBD2	TRBJ2-1	few	TGTGCCAGCAGCGTCTTTCAGACTAGCGGGAGGGCCAATGAGCAGTTCTTC	CASSVFQTSGRANEQFF
TRBV12-3/TRBV12-4	TRBD2	TRBJ2-1	few	TGTGCCAGCCGGACTAGCGGGAGGGGAGGGGAGCAGTTCTTC	CASRTSGRGGEQFF
TRBV24-1	NA	TRBJ2-3	few	TGTGCCACCAGTGATCCGCGAACCACAGATACGCAGTATTTT	CATSDPRTTDTQYF
TRBV29-1	TRBD1	TRBJ1-2	few	TGCAGCGCTAAGGGACAGGGCCTTCCTGGTGGCTACACCTTC	CSAKGQGLPGGYTF
TRBV5-1	NA	TRBJ2-3	few	TGCGCCAGCAGGGCCGCTGCTAGGGGTGTGGCAGATACGCAGTATTTT	CASRAAARGVADTQYF
TRBV2	TRBD1	TRBJ1-6	NA	TGTGCCAGCAGTTACAACAGGGGTTTCAATTCACCCCTCCACTTT	CASSYNRGFNSPLHF
TRBV24-1	NA	TRBJ1-1	NA	TGTGCCACCAGTGGTTTCGAGGGCAAAGCTTTCTTT	CATSGFEGKAFF
TRBV12-3/TRBV12-4	TRBD2	TRBJ2-7	NA	TGTGCCAGCAGATCCACAGCGGGGCCAACCTACGAGCAGTACTTC	CASRSTAGPTYEQYF
TRBV5-1	NA	TRBJ2-3	many	TGCGCCAGCAGCTTGAGCGAGGCAGATACGCAGTATTTT	CASSLSEADTQYF
TRBV6-5	TRBD1	TRBJ2-5	NA	TGTGCCAGCAGTCGCTCGACAGGGAAGGGAGAGACCCAGTACTTC	CASSRSTGKGETQYF
TRBV5-6	NA	TRBJ1-1	NA	TGTGCCAGCAGCCCCCGTCGTTGGAAGGACACTGAAGCTTTCTTT	CASSPRRWKDTEAFF
TRBV28	NA	TRBJ1-2	few	TGTGCCAGCAGTTTCTCCACAGATAACTATGGCTACACCTTC	CASSFSTDNYGYTF
TRBV25-1	TRBD1	TRBJ1-1	many	TGTGCCAGCAGTGGGACAGGGGGCACTGAAGCTTTCTTT	CASSGTGGTEAFF
TRBV7-6	NA	TRBJ1-3	NA	TGTGCCAGCAGCTTAGCGCTATCTGCCTCTGGAAACACCATATATTTT	CASSLALSASGNTIYF
TRBV10-3	NA	TRBJ2-7	few	TGTGCCATCAGTAAGGACAAGGGCCCCTACGAGCAGTACTTC	CAISKDKGPYEQYF
TRBV6-1	NA	TRBJ2-1	NA	TGTGCCAGCAGACCACGTAGCGGACCTTCCTACAATGAGCAGTTCTTC	CASRPRSGPSYNEQFF
TRBV5-6	TRBD2	TRBJ2-2	many	TGTGCCAGCAGCTTGGCGGGGCTAGCGGGGAACACCGGGGAGCTGTTTTTT	CASSLAGLAGNTGELFF
TRBV4-1	NA	TRBJ1-4	few	TGCGCCAGCAGTGGACAGTATTATTCAACTAATGAAAAACTGTTTTTT	CASSGQYYSTNEKLFF
TRBV11-2	NA	TRBJ2-1	few	TGTGCCAGCAGCTTAGGGGTTTGGGGGAGGACCTTCTCCACTGACTACAATGAGCAGTTCTTC	CASSLGVWGRTFSTDYNEQFF
TRBV18	TRBD2	TRBJ2-3	NA	TGTGCCAGCTCACCACCGGCGGGGGGTCGTTCAGATACGCAGTATTTT	CASSPPAGGRSDTQYF
TRBV11-1	TRBD2	TRBJ2-1	few	TGTGCCAGCAGCCCCTGGCTACTAGCGGGGGCGAACTACAATGAGCAGTTCTTC	CASSPWLLAGANYNEQFF
TRBV7-9	TRBD1	TRBJ2-2	NA	TGTGCCAGCCAAAGCCGGGACAGTTCCCCGAACACCGGGGAGCTGTTTTTT	CASQSRDSSPNTGELFF
TRBV15	NA	TRBJ2-5	NA	TGTGCCACCAACAATATTGTTTCGCTCGTCAGGGAGACCCAGTACTTC	CATNNIVSLVRETQYF
TRBV20-1	NA	TRBJ2-1	few	TGCAGTGCTAGCCAGAATGAGCAGTTCTTC	CSASQNEQFF
TRBV11-2	TRBD1	TRBJ2-1	many	TGTGCCAGCAGCTTGACAGGGGGAAACAATGAGCAGTTCTTC	CASSLTGGNNEQFF
TRBV15	TRBD1	TRBJ2-5	NA	TGTGCCACCAGCACCCGGACAGGGGGAGAGACCCAGTACTTC	CATSTRTGGETQYF
TRBV28	TRBD1	TRBJ2-1	many	TGTGCCAGCAGTTCCGTCGGCAGGGGGATCCTTAATGAGCAGTTCTTC	CASSSVGRGILNEQFF